This T cell receptor (beta chain) was observed in a study of blood T cell repertoires in COVID-19. The trim removed 8 bases at V and 7 bases at J, leaving 8 bases unmatched. The CDR3 is 13 residues long. CDR1 is SNHLY, CDR2 FYNNEI, per germline. Original analysis: Nucleated cell counts were estimated from reference gene primer amplification. The assay was immunoSEQ multiplex PCR, and TCRdb's table has in-frame clones only and misses some. V, J and clone size are taken as reported in that table, and D and trimming were inferred from the DNA itself. The sample lists over 150,000 clones, about 85% occurring once.

The V and J genes are TRBV2 and TRBJ2-1, with TRBD2 identical over 7 bases. This TCR came from a man between 40 and 49 years old with acute or convalescent COVID-19. The specimen was peripheral blood. CDR3 protein: CASHRGEGNEQFF. The CDR3 bases are TGTGCCAGCCATCGGGGGGAGGGGAATGAGCAGTTCTTC. The full variable domain, with the rest looked up from reference TRBV2 and TRBJ2-1, is EPEVTQTPSHQVTQMGQEVILRCVPISNHLYFYWYRQILGQKVEFLVSFYNNEISEKSEIFDDQFSVERPDGSNFTLKIRSTKLEDSAMYFCASHRGEGNEQFFGPGTRLTVL.